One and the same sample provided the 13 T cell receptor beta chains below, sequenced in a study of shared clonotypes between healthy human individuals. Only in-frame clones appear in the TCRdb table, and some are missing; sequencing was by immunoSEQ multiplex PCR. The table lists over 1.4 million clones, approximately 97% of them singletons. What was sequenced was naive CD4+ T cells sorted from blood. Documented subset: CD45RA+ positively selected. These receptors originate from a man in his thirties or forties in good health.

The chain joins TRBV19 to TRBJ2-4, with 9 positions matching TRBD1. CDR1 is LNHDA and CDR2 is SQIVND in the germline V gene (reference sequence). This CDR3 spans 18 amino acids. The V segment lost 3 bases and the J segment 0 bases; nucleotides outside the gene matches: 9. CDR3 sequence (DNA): TGTGCCAGTAGTATGCCGGGACAGGGAGATCTAGCCAAAAACATTCAGTACTTC. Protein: CASSMPGQGDLAKNIQYF. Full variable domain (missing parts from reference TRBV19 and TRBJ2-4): DGGITQSPKYLFRKEGQNVTLSCEQNLNHDAMYWYRQDPGQGLRLIYYSQIVNDFQKGDIAEGYSVSREKKESFPLTVTSAQKNPTAFYLCASSMPGQGDLAKNIQYFGAGTRLSVL.

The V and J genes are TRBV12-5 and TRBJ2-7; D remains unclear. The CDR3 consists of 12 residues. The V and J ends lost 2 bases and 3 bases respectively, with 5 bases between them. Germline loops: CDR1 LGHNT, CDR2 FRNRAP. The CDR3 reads CASGLNHYEQYF. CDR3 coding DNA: TGTGCTAGTGGTTTGAACCACTACGAGCAGTACTTC.

The CDR3 bases are TGTGCCAGCAGCCCCGGATGGTTGGAGACCCAGTACTTC. This codes for CASSPGWLETQYF. The chain joins TRBV7-9 to TRBJ2-5, with D hard to call. Germline loops: CDR1 SEHNR, CDR2 FQNEAQ (reference sequence). Trimming removed 5 bases from V and 5 bases from J, with 12 bases in between. The CDR3 covers 13 residues.

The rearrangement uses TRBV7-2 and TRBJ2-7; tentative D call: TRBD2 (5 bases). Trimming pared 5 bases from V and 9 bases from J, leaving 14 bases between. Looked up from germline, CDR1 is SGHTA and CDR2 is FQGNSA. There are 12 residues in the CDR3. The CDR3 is CASSHFEGVQYF. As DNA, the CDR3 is TGTGCCAGCAGCCACTTCGAGGGCGTGCAGTACTTC.

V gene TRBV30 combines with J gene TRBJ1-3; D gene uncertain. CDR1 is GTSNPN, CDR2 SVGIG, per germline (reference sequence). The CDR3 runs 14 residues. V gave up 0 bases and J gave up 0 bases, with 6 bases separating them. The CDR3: CAWSVGHSGNTIYF. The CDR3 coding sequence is TGTGCCTGGAGTGTCGGCCACTCTGGAAACACCATATATTTT.

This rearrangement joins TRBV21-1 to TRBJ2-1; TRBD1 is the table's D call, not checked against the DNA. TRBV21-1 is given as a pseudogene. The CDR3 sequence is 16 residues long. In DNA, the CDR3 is TGTGCCAGCAGCAAAGGGGTAGGACAGGGTGGGGATGAGCAGTTCTTC. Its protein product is CASSKGVGQGGDEQFF.

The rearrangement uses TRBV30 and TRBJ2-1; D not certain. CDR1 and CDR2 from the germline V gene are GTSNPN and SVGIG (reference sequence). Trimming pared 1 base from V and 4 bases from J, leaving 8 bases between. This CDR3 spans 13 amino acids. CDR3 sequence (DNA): TGTGCCTGGAGTGCGCTAGTATACAATGAGCAGTTCTTC. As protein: CAWSALVYNEQFF. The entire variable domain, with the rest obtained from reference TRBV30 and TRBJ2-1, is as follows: SQTIHQWPATLVQPVGSPLSLECTVEGTSNPNLYWYRQAAGRGLQLLFYSVGIGQISSEVPQNLSASRPQDRQFILSSKKLLLSDSGFYLCAWSALVYNEQFFGPGTRLTVL.

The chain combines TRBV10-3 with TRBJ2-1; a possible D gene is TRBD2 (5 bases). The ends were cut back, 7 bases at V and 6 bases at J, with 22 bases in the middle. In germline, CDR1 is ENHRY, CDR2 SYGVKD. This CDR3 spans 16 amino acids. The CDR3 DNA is TGTGCCATCACCTCTCTAGCCAGCCAGTTAGGCAATGAGCAGTTCTTC. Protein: CAITSLASQLGNEQFF.

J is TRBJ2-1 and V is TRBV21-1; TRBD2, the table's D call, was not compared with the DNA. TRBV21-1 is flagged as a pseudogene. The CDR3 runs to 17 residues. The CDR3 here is CASSKRCGLCSYNEQFF. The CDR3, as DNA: TGTGCCAGCAGCAAACGATGCGGGTTGTGCTCCTACAATGAGCAGTTCTTC.

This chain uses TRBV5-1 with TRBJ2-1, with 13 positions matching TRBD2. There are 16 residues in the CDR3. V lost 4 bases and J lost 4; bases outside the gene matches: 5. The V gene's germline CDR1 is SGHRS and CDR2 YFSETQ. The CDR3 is CASSTGTSGAYNEQFF. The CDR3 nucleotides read TGCGCCAGCAGCACGGGGACTAGCGGGGCTTACAATGAGCAGTTCTTC.

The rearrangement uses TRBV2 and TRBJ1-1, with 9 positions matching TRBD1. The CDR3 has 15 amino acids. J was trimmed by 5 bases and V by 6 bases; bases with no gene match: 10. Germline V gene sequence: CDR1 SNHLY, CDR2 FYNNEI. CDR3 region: CASRPPGQGLTEAFF. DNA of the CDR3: TGTGCCAGCAGGCCACCAGGACAGGGGTTGACTGAAGCTTTCTTT.

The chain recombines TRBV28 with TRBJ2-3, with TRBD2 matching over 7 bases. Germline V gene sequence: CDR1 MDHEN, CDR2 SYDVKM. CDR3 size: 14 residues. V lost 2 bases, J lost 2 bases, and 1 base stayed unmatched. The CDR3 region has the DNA TGTGCCAGCAGTTTAGCGGGAGACACAGATACGCAGTATTTT. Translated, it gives CASSLAGDTDTQYF.

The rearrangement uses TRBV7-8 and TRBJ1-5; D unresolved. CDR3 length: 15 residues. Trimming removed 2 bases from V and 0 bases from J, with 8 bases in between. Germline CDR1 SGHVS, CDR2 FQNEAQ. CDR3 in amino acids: CASSLTAVSNQPQHF. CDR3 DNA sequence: TGTGCCAGCAGCTTAACGGCGGTTAGCAATCAGCCCCAGCATTTT.